This T cell receptor (beta chain) was identified during a study of T cell responses to AZD1222 COVID-19 vaccine. This clone was observed once. V lost 7 bases to trimming and J lost 7 bases, with 20 bases between them. CDR3 length equals 15 residues. The germline gives CDR1 MDHEN, CDR2 SYDVKM. The method was immunoSEQ multiplex PCR; TCRdb's version includes in-frame clones alone and lacks a portion of them. The sample has about 120,000 clones, 70% to 90% seen once; the top ten hold 17%. This chain links TRBV28 with TRBJ2-4; D may be TRBD1 (6 bases). The sample here was peripheral blood, taken 28 days after the second AZD1222 dose. This TCR derives from an adult who received the AZD1222 COVID-19 vaccine. CDR3 coding DNA: TGTGCCAGCAATCACCTCGGGACATTGGCCAACATTCAGTACTTC. Its translation is CASNHLGTLANIQYF.